The next 25 T cell receptor beta chains were all read from a single sample in a study of OX40 agonist ivuxolimab in advanced cancers. Some clones are missing from TCRdb's copy, which holds only in-frame ones; the method was immunoSEQ multiplex PCR. Counted here are tens of thousands of clones, 75% to 90% occurring once; the ten biggest clones make up 4.8%. Source: CD4+ or CD8+ T cells sorted from blood, taken in a trial of the OX40 agonist ivuxolimab. All receptors come from an adult with an advanced solid tumor such as melanoma, head and neck, liver or kidney cancer.

CDR3 coding DNA: TGCGCCAGCAGCTTGGCGGGGGACACTGAAGCTTTCTTT. It translates to CASSLAGDTEAFF. V and J are TRBV5-1 and TRBJ1-1, with D possibly matching TRBD1 (5 bases). The length of the CDR3 is 13 residues. Trimming cost V 0 bases and J 3 bases, with 6 bases left between them. Germline lookup yields CDR1 SGHRS and CDR2 YFSETQ. The variable domain in full, with the rest retrieved from reference TRBV5-1 and TRBJ1-1, is KAGVTQTPRYLIKTRGQQVTLSCSPISGHRSVSWYQQTPGQGLQFLFEYFSETQRNKGNFPGRFSGRQFSNSRSEMNVSTLELGDSALYLCASSLAGDTEAFFGQGTRLTVV.

The V call is TRBV11-3, the J call TRBJ2-6; TRBD2 matches at 7 bases. In germline, CDR1 is SGHNT, CDR2 YENEEA. There are 17 residues in the CDR3. V dropped 5 bases and J dropped 4; count of bases not matched to a gene: 11. The CDR3 region is CASSPLGGSAGANVLTF. CDR3 sequence (DNA): TGTGCCAGCAGCCCCCTGGGCGGGAGCGCCGGGGCCAACGTCCTGACTTTC.

V is TRBV27 and J is TRBJ2-5, with 8 bases fitting TRBD2. CDR1 and CDR2 from the germline V gene are MNHEY and SMNVEV (reference sequence). This CDR3 is 14 amino acids long. V lost 10 bases to trimming and J lost 5 bases; unmatched junction nucleotides: 12. The CDR3 DNA is TGTGCCACCAGCCGCCCGGGAGGGTTCGAGACCCAGTACTTC. Its protein product is CATSRPGGFETQYF.

The chain carries TRBV7-9 and TRBJ2-5; tentative D call: TRBD1 (6 bases). Germline CDR1 is SEHNR and CDR2 is FQNEAQ (reference sequence). Trimming took 6 bases from V and 4 from J, leaving 12 bases between them. This CDR3 contains 13 residues. The CDR3, as DNA: TGTGCCAGCAGTCGTGGACAGCTAGAGACCCAGTACTTC. The encoded protein is CASSRGQLETQYF.

V usage is TRBV19 and J usage is TRBJ2-5, with D tentatively TRBD2 (5 bases). The closer fit of TRBJ2-7 to the DNA end suggests the J call may be wrong. Germline lookup yields CDR1 LNHDA and CDR2 SQIVND (reference sequence). The CDR3 has 15 amino acids. The CDR3 sequence: CASRRTQSGTYEQYF. The CDR3 region has the DNA TGTGCCAGTAGGAGGACCCAAAGCGGAACCTACGAGCAGTACTTC.

The rearrangement joins TRBV4-1 to TRBJ2-5, with D perhaps matching TRBD2 (5 bases). Germline V CDR1 and CDR2: MGHRA, YSYEKL. The CDR3 consists of 17 residues. The germline V and J ends were trimmed by 0 bases and 3 bases, with 17 bases remaining between them. CDR3: CASSQDERSLAKETQYF. In DNA, the CDR3 is TGCGCCAGCAGCCAAGATGAGCGGTCCCTGGCAAAAGAGACCCAGTACTTC.

In nucleotides, the CDR3 is TGTGCCTGGTTCGGGGGGGCCCCAACCTACGAGCAGTACTTC. It is translated as CAWFGGAPTYEQYF. J is TRBJ2-7 and V is TRBV30; 8 bases fit TRBD2. V lost 5 bases to trimming and J lost 2 bases; unmatched junction nucleotides: 8. Germline V gives CDR1 GTSNPN, CDR2 SVGIG (reference sequence). This CDR3 contains 14 residues.

The chain links TRBV28 to TRBJ2-7; 7 bases agree with TRBD1. The V gene's germline CDR1 is MDHEN and CDR2 SYDVKM. The CDR3 loop spans 14 amino acids. The J segment lost 6 bases and the V segment lost 6 bases, leaving 11 bases of the junction unmatched. The CDR3 loop reads CASRARQGTPEQYF. CDR3 bases: TGTGCCAGCAGGGCACGACAGGGAACCCCCGAGCAGTACTTC.

The chain employs TRBV25-1 and TRBJ2-7; 7 positions agree with TRBD2. The ends lost 2 bases at V and 2 bases at J; junction bases unmatched: 3. Germline-derived CDR1 and CDR2 are MGHDK and SYGVNS. This CDR3 is 14 amino acids long. The CDR3 sequence: CASSEGRVPYEQYF. The CDR3 coding sequence is TGTGCCAGCAGTGAAGGGAGGGTTCCCTACGAGCAGTACTTC.

This chain connects TRBV10-3 to TRBJ2-3; TRBD1 matches at 10 bases. The V gene's germline CDR1 is ENHRY and CDR2 SYGVKD. CDR3 length: 17 amino acids. Unmatched junction bases numbered 8, after V lost 5 bases and J lost 0 bases. CDR3 in amino acids: CAISTGQGGPSTDTQYF. CDR3 coding DNA: TGTGCCATCAGTACTGGACAGGGGGGCCCTAGCACAGATACGCAGTATTTT.

The V gene is TRBV5-5, the J gene TRBJ2-1, with 9 bases identical to TRBD2. This CDR3 region has 15 residues. The junction had 7 bases not matched to a gene; V was cut back by 2 bases and J by 7 bases. CDR1 SGHKS and CDR2 YYEKEE come from the germline V gene (reference sequence). CDR3 nucleotides: TGTGCCAGCAGCTTAATAGCGGGAGTGGAAAATGAGCAGTTCTTC. This translates into CASSLIAGVENEQFF.

This chain uses TRBV30 with TRBJ2-6; the D gene is possibly TRBD1 (5 bases). This CDR3 is built from 15 residues. Germline CDR1 reads GTSNPN; CDR2 reads SVGIG (reference sequence). Trimming took 4 bases from V and 2 from J, leaving 12 bases between them. The CDR3 DNA sequence: TGTGCCTGGAATAAGGGGTTCACTGGGGCCAACGTCCTGACTTTC. It is translated as CAWNKGFTGANVLTF.

The J gene is TRBJ1-5, the V gene TRBV2; 10 positions agree with TRBD1. Germline values: CDR1 SNHLY, CDR2 FYNNEI. The CDR3 spans 14 residues. V lost 3 bases and J lost 5; bases outside the gene matches: 1. The CDR3 coding sequence is TGTGCCAGCAGTGACGGGACAGGGGATCAGCCCCAGCATTTT. Residues: CASSDGTGDQPQHF.

This chain links TRBV5-4 with TRBJ2-2; TRBD1 matches at 8 bases. In germline, CDR1 is SGHNT, CDR2 YYREEE (reference sequence). The CDR3 consists of 15 residues. The trim removed 4 bases at V and 3 bases at J, leaving 5 bases unmatched. The CDR3 loop reads CASSLGQGHTGELFF. The DNA for the CDR3 is TGTGCCAGCAGCCTCGGACAGGGTCACACCGGGGAGCTGTTTTTT.

Remarks on this clone: One end of the junction does not line up with germline, which may come from a read error. The chain links TRBV19 to TRBJ2-1, with a possible D match to TRBD1 (5 bases). This CDR3 comprises 12 residues. The germline gives CDR1 LNHDA, CDR2 SQIVND (reference sequence). CDR3 in DNA: TGTGCCAGCAGTAGGGGCCCCAATGAGCAGTTCTTC. Its protein is CASSRGPNEQFF.

DNA of the CDR3: TGTGCCAGCAGTGAACGTGGAGGGCCCGCCTATGGCTACACCTTC. It translates to CASSERGGPAYGYTF. The V and J genes are TRBV2 and TRBJ1-2; D unclear. V lost 2 bases, J lost 4 bases, and 14 bases lay in between. Germline CDR1 is SNHLY and CDR2 is FYNNEI. This CDR3 is built from 15 residues.

The chain recombines TRBV2 with TRBJ2-1; the D is unclear. The germline V gene encodes CDR1 SNHLY and CDR2 FYNNEI. Trimming removed 7 bases at V and 0 bases at J, with 7 bases between. The CDR3 has 13 amino acids. CDR3 in DNA: TGTGCCAGCACGGAGCTCTCCTACAATGAGCAGTTCTTC. It codes for CASTELSYNEQFF.

This chain joins TRBV5-6 and TRBJ1-6; D possibly corresponds to TRBD1 (6 bases). The V gene lost 1 base and the J gene lost 10 bases, with 12 bases spanning the gap. Germline CDR1 reads SGHDT; CDR2 reads YYEEEE. The CDR3 runs 14 residues. The CDR3 nucleotides read TGTGCCAGCAGCTTGACAGGGCCCGGATCACCCCTCCACTTT. This gives the protein CASSLTGPGSPLHF.

The rearrangement uses TRBV11-3 and TRBJ2-3, with 8 bases identical to TRBD2. The V gene end was trimmed by 5 bases and the J gene end by 0 bases; junction bases not matched to a gene: 7. Germline V gene sequence: CDR1 SGHNT, CDR2 YENEEA. The CDR3 extends over 16 amino acids. CDR3 in amino acids: CASSPRGGSSTDTQYF. The DNA for the CDR3 is TGTGCCAGCAGCCCCCGGGGGGGCTCGAGCACAGATACGCAGTATTTT.

This clone was detected a few times. CDR3 nucleotide sequence: TGTGCCAGCTCACCAACCGGGCTTAGCAATCAGCCCCAGCATTTT. This translates into CASSPTGLSNQPQHF. The rearrangement uses TRBV18 and TRBJ1-5; D ambiguous. This CDR3 comprises 15 residues. Germline CDR1 is KGHSH and CDR2 is LQKENI. Trimming cost V 2 bases and J 0 bases, with 8 bases left between them.

The chain links TRBV14 to TRBJ1-1; 9 positions match TRBD1. The V gene's germline CDR1 is SGHDN and CDR2 FVKESK. After removal of 4 bases from V and 4 bases from J, the junction contained 7 bases not matched to a gene. The CDR3 extends over 15 amino acids. The CDR3 protein is CASSPRTGEFTEAFF. The CDR3 region has the DNA TGTGCCAGCAGCCCACGGACAGGGGAGTTCACTGAAGCTTTCTTT.

The chain links TRBV11-2 to TRBJ2-6; D unclear. Between the trimmed V and J ends, which lost 2 bases and 2 bases, there was a span of 4 bases. The CDR3 length is 14 residues. Germline assignment: CDR1 SGHAT and CDR2 FQNNGV. CDR3 coding DNA: TGTGCCAGCAGCTTACCAACTGGGGCCAACGTCCTGACTTTC. As protein: CASSLPTGANVLTF.

This chain connects TRBV6-6 to TRBJ2-7, with unresolved D. The CDR3 consists of 13 residues. Between the trimmed V and J ends, which lost 5 bases and 3 bases, there was a span of 11 bases. Germline V CDR1 and CDR2: MNHNY, SVGAGI (reference sequence). The CDR3 spells CASSPPADYEQYF. CDR3 nucleotides: TGTGCCAGCAGTCCCCCGGCAGACTACGAGCAGTACTTC.

The genes are TRBV5-1 and TRBJ2-7, with 7 bases that match TRBD1. V shed 4 bases, J shed 0 bases, and the junction held 7 bases outside the gene matches. The length of the CDR3 is 15 residues. CDR1 and CDR2 from the germline V gene are SGHRS and YFSETQ. In DNA, the CDR3 is TGCGCCAGCAGCCAGGGACAGACGAGCTCCTACGAGCAGTACTTC. It translates to CASSQGQTSSYEQYF.

V usage is TRBV15 and J usage is TRBJ1-1; no definite D call. V was pared by 5 bases and J by 1 base, with 8 bases between. Germline-derived CDR1 and CDR2 are LNHNV and YYDKDF (reference sequence). The CDR3 spans 13 residues. The CDR3 sequence: CATSHGWNTEAFF. CDR3 sequence (DNA): TGTGCCACCAGCCACGGATGGAACACTGAAGCTTTCTTT.